This T cell receptor (beta chain) was documented in a study of control samples from healthy donors and cancer patients. The assay was immunoSEQ multiplex PCR, and TCRdb's table has in-frame clones only and misses some. The data contain 150,000 or so clones, nearly 95% of them seen just once; the ten biggest clones take up under 2.5%. CDR1 is SGHAT, CDR2 FQNNGV, per germline. V was clipped by 5 bases and J by 2 bases; unmatched bases: 3. The length of the CDR3 is 15 residues. This receptor was taken from a man aged 45-60 years in good health. The chain employs TRBV11-2 and TRBJ2-1; 10 bases align to TRBD1. The sequencing sample was made of blood. In nucleotides, the CDR3 is TGTGCCAGCAGCATGACAGGGGGCGCCTACAATGAGCAGTTCTTC. This encodes CASSMTGGAYNEQFF.